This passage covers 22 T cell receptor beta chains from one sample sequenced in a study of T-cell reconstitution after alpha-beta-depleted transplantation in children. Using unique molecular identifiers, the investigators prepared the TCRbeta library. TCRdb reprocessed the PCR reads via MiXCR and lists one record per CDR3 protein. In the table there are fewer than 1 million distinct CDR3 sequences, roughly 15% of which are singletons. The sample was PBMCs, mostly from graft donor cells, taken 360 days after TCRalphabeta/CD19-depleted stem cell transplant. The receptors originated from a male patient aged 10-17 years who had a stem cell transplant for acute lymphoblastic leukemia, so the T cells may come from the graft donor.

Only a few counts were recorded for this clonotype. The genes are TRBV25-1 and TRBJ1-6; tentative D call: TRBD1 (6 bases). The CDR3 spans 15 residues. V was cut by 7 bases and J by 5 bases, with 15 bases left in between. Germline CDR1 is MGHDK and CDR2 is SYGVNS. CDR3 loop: CASTRRTDDNSPLHF. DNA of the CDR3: TGTGCCAGCACTAGGCGGACAGACGATAATTCACCCCTCCACTTT. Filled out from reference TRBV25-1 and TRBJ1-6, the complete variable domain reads EADIYQTPRYLVIGTGKKITLECSQTMGHDKMYWYQQDPGMELHLIHYSYGVNSTEKGDLSSESTVSRIRTEHFPLTLESARPSHTSQYLCASTRRTDDNSPLHFGNGTRLTVT.

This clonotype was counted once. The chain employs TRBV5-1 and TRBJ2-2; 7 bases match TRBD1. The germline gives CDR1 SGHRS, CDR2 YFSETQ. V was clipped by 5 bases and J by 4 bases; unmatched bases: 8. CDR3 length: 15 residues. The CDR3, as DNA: TGCGCCAGCAGTAGAGGACAGGAAGTCACCGGGGAGCTGTTTTTT. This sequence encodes CASSRGQEVTGELFF.

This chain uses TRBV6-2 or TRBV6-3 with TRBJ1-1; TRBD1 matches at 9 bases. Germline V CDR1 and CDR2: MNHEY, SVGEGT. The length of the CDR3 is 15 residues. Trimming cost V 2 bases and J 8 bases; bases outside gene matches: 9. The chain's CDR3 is CASSYVPRQGGEAFF. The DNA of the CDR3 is TGTGCCAGCAGTTACGTCCCAAGACAGGGGGGAGAAGCTTTCTTT.

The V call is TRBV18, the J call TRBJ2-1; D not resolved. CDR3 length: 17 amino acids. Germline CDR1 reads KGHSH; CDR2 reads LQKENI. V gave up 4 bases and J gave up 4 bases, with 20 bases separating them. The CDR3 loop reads CASSLPSVYRKYNEQFF. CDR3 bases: TGTGCCAGCTCACTACCCAGCGTGTACCGAAAATACAATGAGCAGTTCTTC.

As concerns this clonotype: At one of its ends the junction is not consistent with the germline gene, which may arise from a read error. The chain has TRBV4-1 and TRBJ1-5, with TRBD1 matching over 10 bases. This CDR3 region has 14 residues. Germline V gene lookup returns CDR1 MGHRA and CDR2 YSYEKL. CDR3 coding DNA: TGCGCCAGCAGCCAAACCGGGACAGGGGCTACCAGGGATTTT. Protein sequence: CASSQTGTGATRDF.

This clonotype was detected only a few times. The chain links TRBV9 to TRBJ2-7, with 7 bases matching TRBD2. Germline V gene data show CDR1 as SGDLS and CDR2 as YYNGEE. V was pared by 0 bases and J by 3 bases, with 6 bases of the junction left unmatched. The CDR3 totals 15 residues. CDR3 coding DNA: TGTGCCAGCAGCGTAGAACCCTCGGGAGGCTACGAGCAGTACTTC. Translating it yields CASSVEPSGGYEQYF.

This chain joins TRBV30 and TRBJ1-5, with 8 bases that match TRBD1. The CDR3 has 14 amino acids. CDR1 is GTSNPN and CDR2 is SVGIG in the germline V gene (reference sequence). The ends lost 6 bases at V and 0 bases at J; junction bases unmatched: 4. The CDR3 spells CACRQGNSNQPQHF. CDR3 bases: TGTGCCTGTCGACAGGGGAATAGCAATCAGCCCCAGCATTTT.

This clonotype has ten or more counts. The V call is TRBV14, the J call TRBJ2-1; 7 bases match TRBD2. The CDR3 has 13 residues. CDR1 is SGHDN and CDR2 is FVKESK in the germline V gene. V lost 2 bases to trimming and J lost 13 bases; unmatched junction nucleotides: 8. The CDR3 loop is CASSQYDGTTQFF. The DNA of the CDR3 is TGTGCCAGCAGCCAATATGACGGGACTACACAGTTCTTC.

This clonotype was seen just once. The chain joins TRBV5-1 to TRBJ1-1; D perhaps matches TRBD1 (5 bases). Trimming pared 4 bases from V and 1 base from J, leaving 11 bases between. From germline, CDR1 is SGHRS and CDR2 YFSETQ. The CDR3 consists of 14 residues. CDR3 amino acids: CASSVRDGNTEAFF. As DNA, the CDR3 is TGCGCCAGCAGCGTTCGGGACGGGAACACTGAAGCTTTCTTT.

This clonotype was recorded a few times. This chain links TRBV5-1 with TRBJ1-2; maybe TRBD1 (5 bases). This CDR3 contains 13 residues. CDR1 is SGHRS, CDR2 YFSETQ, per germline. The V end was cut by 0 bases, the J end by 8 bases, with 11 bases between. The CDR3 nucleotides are TGCGCCAGCAGCTTGGCGGGGGTCCCGGGCTACACCTTC. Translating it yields CASSLAGVPGYTF.

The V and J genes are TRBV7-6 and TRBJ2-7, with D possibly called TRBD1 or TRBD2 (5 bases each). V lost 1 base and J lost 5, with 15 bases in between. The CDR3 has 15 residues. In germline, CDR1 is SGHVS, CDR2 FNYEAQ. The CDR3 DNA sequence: TGTGCCAGCAGCTTAGTAGACAGCTCCGGGGACGAGCAGTACTTC. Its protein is CASSLVDSSGDEQYF. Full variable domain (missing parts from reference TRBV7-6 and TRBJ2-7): GAGVSQSPRYKVTKRGQDVALRCDPISGHVSLYWYRQALGQGPEFLTYFNYEAQQDKSGLPNDRFSAERPEGSISTLTIQRTEQRDSAMYRCASSLVDSSGDEQYFGPGTRLTVT.

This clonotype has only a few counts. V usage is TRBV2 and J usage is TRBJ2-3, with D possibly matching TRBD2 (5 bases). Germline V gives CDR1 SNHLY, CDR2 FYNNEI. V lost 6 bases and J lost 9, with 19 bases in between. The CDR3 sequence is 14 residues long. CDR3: CASRGSWASGTQYF. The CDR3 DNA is TGTGCCAGCAGAGGCAGCTGGGCTTCGGGGACGCAGTATTTT.

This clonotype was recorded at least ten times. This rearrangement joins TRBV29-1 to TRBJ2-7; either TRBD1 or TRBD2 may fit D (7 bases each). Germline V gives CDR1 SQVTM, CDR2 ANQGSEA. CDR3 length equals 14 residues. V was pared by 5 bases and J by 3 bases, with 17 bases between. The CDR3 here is CSVQTGRGFYEQYF. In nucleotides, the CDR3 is TGCAGCGTTCAGACAGGGAGGGGGTTCTACGAGCAGTACTTC.

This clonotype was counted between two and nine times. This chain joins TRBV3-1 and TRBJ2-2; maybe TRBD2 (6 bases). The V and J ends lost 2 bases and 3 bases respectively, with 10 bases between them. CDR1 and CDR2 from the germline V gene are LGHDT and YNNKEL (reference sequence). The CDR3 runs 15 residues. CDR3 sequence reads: CASSQRGKYTGELFF. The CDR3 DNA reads TGTGCCAGCAGCCAACGCGGGAAATACACCGGGGAGCTGTTTTTT.

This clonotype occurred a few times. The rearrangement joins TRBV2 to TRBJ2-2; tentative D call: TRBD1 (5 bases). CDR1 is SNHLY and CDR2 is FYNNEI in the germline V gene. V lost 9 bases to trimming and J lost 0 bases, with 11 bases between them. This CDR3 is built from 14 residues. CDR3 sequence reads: CARDNLANTGELFF. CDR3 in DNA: TGTGCCAGGGACAATCTGGCGAACACCGGGGAGCTGTTTTTT. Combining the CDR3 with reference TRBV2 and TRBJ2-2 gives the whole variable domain EPEVTQTPSHQVTQMGQEVILRCVPISNHLYFYWYRQILGQKVEFLVSFYNNEISEKSEIFDDQFSVERPDGSNFTLKIRSTKLEDSAMYFCARDNLANTGELFFGEGSRLTVL.

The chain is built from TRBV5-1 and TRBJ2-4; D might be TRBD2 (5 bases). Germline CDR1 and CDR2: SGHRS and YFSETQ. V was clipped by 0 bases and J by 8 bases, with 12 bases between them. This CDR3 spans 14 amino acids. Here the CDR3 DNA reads TGCGCCAGCAGCTTGGAGAGGGAATCAGACATTCAGTACTTC. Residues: CASSLERESDIQYF.

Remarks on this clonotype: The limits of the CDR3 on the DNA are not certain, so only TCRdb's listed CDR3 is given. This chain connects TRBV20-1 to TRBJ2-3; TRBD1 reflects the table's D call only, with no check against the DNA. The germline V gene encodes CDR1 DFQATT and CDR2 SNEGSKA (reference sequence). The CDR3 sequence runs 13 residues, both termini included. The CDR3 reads CSASNFGTGAGGF.

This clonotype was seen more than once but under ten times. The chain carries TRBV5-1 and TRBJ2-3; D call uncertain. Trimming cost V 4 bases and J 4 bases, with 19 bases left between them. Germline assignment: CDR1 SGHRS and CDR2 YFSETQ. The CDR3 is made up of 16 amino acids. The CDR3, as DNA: TGCGCCAGCAGCCTCAGCCCTCTAGAACCGGCAGATACGCAGTATTTT. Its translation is CASSLSPLEPADTQYF.

CDR3 sequence: CASTPGTSGSSYNEQFF. CDR3 sequence (DNA): TGTGCCAGCACCCCCGGGACTAGCGGGAGCTCCTACAATGAGCAGTTCTTC. The rearrangement uses TRBV2 and TRBJ2-1, with 14 bases lining up with TRBD2. Germline V gene lookup returns CDR1 SNHLY and CDR2 FYNNEI. With 7 bases clipped from V and 0 bases from J, the junction kept 5 bases outside the gene matches. This CDR3 comprises 17 residues.

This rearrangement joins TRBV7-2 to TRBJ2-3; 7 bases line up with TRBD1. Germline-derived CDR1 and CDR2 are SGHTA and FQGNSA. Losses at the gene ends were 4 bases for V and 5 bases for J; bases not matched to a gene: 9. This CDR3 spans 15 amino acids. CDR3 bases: TGTGCCAGCAGCTCTTATATTGGACAGGAAGATACGCAGTATTTT. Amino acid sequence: CASSSYIGQEDTQYF.

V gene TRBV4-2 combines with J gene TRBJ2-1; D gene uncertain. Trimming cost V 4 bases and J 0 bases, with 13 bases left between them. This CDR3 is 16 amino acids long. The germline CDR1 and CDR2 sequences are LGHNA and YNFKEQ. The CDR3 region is CASSLSLVSSYNEQFF. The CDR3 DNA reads TGTGCCAGCAGCCTCTCCTTAGTAAGCTCCTACAATGAGCAGTTCTTC.

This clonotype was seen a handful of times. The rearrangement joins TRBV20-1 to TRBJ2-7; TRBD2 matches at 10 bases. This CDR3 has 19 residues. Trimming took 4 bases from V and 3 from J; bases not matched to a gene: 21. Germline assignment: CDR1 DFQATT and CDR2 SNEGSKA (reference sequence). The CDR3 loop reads CSAKPLRQIPSGRDYEQYF. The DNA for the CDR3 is TGCAGTGCTAAGCCCTTAAGGCAAATTCCGAGCGGGAGGGACTACGAGCAGTACTTC.